This T cell receptor (beta chain) is drawn from a study of cytomegalovirus exposure and HLA in healthy donors. Study information: Of all 370 or so donors who were genotyped, 75% to 90% belonged to the Caucasian-associated ancestry cluster. Study findings and constraints: A later analysis appeared to link common viral pathogens to several of the most significant clusters. Later analysis demonstrated an association between a missense DCLRE1C variant and TCR beta V- and J-gene trimming.

Trimming left V 10 bases short and J 3 bases short, with 13 bases between. The length of the CDR3 is 12 residues. Per the germline V gene, CDR1 is MGHDK and CDR2 is SYGVNS. 13 Jbeta primers and 60 Vbeta primers were used for the PCR. Measured with immunoSEQ multiplex PCR; TCRdb has only the in-frame clones, and not every one. The sample consists of around 120,000 clones, approximately 76% of them appearing once. Notes on this clone: Its antigen is undetermined.

The chain recombines TRBV25-1 with TRBJ2-7; D may be TRBD1 (6 bases). The sequence derives from a man aged 55 to 69 in good health and CMV-seropositive. The sample consisted of PBMCs. Written as DNA, the CDR3 is TGTGCCACCGGGACACACTTCTACGAGCAGTACTTC. It yields the protein CATGTHFYEQYF.